This TCR beta chain appears in the sequencing data of a study of T-cell memory formation after mild COVID-19. General study findings and limits: Pre-infection memory harbored some responding clones, suggesting cross-reactive memory joined. Contracting clones from day 15 to 85 showed balanced CD4/CD8; later expanders favored CD4+.

The CDR3 is 13 amino acids. V gave up 6 bases and J gave up 2 bases, with 10 bases separating them. TCRalpha and TCRbeta libraries used 5'RACE with constant-segment primers and UMIs. TCRdb independently ran MiXCR on the 5' RACE reads; one entry per CDR3 protein. Found here are under 250,000 distinct CDR3 sequences, over 15% of them singletons; the top ten hold around 2%. About this clonotype itself: Its antigen is not known.

The genes are TRBV12-3 or TRBV12-4 and TRBJ1-1; the D is unclear. The clonotype was recovered from an adult woman who had mild COVID-19 (a few samples of this study predate the infection). Cell type and time point are not known. What was sequenced was PBMCs or a T cell subset sorted from them (not recorded which). CDR3 sequence reads: CASSPGENTEAFF. In DNA, the CDR3 is TGTGCCAGCAGCCCCGGGGAAAACACTGAAGCTTTCTTT.